The 25 T cell receptor beta chains in this list originate from one sample, sequenced in a study of cytomegalovirus exposure and HLA in healthy donors. Amplification used 60 Vbeta primers and 13 Jbeta primers. Some clones are missing from TCRdb's copy, which holds only in-frame ones; the method was immunoSEQ multiplex PCR. The table records 100,000 or so clones, about 79% of them present only once. The material sequenced was PBMCs. The source of these receptors is a human donor in good health.

This clone has just one count. The chain joins TRBV28 to TRBJ2-1, with D maybe TRBD1 (5 bases). The V and J ends lost 2 bases and 8 bases respectively, with 10 bases between them. The CDR3 length is 13 residues. From germline, CDR1 is MDHEN and CDR2 SYDVKM. The CDR3 DNA sequence: TGTGCCAGCAGTTTACCCCAGGGATATGAGCAGTTCTTC. Its protein is CASSLPQGYEQFF.

This clone occurred a few times. This rearrangement joins TRBV29-1 to TRBJ2-3, with D tentatively TRBD2 (5 bases). CDR3 length: 11 amino acids. CDR1 and CDR2 (germline): SQVTM, ANQGSEA. The ends were cut back, 2 bases at V and 10 bases at J, with 10 bases in the middle. DNA of the CDR3: TGCAGCGTTGAATTCGGGGAAGCGCAGTATTTT. It encodes CSVEFGEAQYF.

The chain carries TRBV30 and TRBJ1-6, with TRBD1 matching 7 bases. The germline CDR1 and CDR2 sequences are GTSNPN and SVGIG (reference sequence). This CDR3 has 15 residues. V lost 0 bases and J lost 7; bases outside the gene matches: 6. The CDR3 bases are TGTGCCTGGAGTGTACCCGGACAGGTGAATTCACCCCTCCACTTT. It specifies CAWSVPGQVNSPLHF.

This chain links TRBV19 with TRBJ2-3, with D possibly being TRBD2 (7 bases). Germline V CDR1 and CDR2: LNHDA, SQIVND (reference sequence). Trimming shortened V by 0 bases and J by 1 base, and 14 bases separated the two germline ends. This CDR3 comprises 17 residues. The CDR3 DNA sequence: TGTGCCAGTAGTATAGATCTCGGGGGGCATGGCACAGATACGCAGTATTTT. Its translation is CASSIDLGGHGTDTQYF.

The chain employs TRBV28 and TRBJ1-6; 9 nucleotides align to TRBD1. Germline V CDR1 and CDR2: MDHEN, SYDVKM. This CDR3 region has 14 residues. Trimming cost V 6 bases and J 7 bases; bases outside gene matches: 4. CDR3: CASSVGTGNSPLHF. The CDR3 nucleotides are TGTGCCAGCAGCGTCGGGACAGGGAATTCACCCCTCCACTTT. Looking up the rest from reference TRBV28 and TRBJ1-6 gives the full variable domain: DVKVTQSSRYLVKRTGEKVFLECVQDMDHENMFWYRQDPGLGLRLIYFSYDVKMKEKGDIPEGYSVSREKKERFSLILESASTNQTSMYLCASSVGTGNSPLHFGNGTRLTVT.

The chain has TRBV27 and TRBJ2-1, with TRBD2 matching 7 bases. The germline V gene encodes CDR1 MNHEY and CDR2 SMNVEV (reference sequence). The CDR3 is made up of 13 amino acids. V lost 3 bases, J lost 5 bases, and 1 base stayed unmatched. The DNA for the CDR3 is TGTGCCAGCAGTTTCCTAGCGGACAATGAGCAGTTCTTC. The encoded protein is CASSFLADNEQFF.

The V call is TRBV7-8, the J call TRBJ1-4; possibly TRBD1 for D (5 bases). Germline assignment: CDR1 SGHVS and CDR2 FQNEAQ. Trimming removed 5 bases at V and 5 bases at J, with 21 bases between. This CDR3 contains 17 residues. The DNA for the CDR3 is TGTGCCAGCAGCCTCGGGGGTGGGGGGGGAAGAAATGAAAAACTGTTTTTT. It codes for CASSLGGGGGRNEKLFF.

This chain's CDR3 is CASSPEQPGTGELFF. In nucleotides, the CDR3 is TGCGCCAGCAGTCCCGAACAGCCGGGGACCGGGGAGCTGTTTTTT. The J gene is TRBJ2-2, the V gene TRBV5-1, with a weak D call TRBD2 (5 bases). Trimming took 5 bases from V and 5 from J, leaving 16 bases between them. From germline, CDR1 is SGHRS and CDR2 YFSETQ. This CDR3 is built from 15 residues.

The rearrangement links TRBV11-2 to TRBJ2-1, with TRBD1 matching over 7 bases. Unmatched junction bases numbered 8, after V lost 5 bases and J lost 10 bases. The CDR3 extends over 13 amino acids. CDR1 and CDR2 from the germline V gene are SGHAT and FQNNGV. CDR3 sequence: CASSATGLYEQFF. The CDR3 region has the DNA TGTGCCAGCAGCGCGACAGGGTTGTACGAGCAGTTCTTC.

This clone has a single count. This rearrangement joins TRBV6-1 to TRBJ1-2; possibly TRBD1 for D (5 bases). The germline V and J ends were trimmed by 1 base and 6 bases, with 18 bases remaining between them. Germline V gives CDR1 MNHNS, CDR2 SASEGT. The CDR3 is 16 amino acids. DNA for the CDR3: TGTGCCAGCAGTGAAGTAGGGCCGGGGGGAATTGATGGCTACACCTTC. Protein sequence: CASSEVGPGGIDGYTF.

This clone was picked up a small number of times. The gene calls are TRBV7-9 and TRBJ2-7; D is possibly TRBD1 (5 bases). The CDR3 loop spans 16 amino acids. Per the germline V gene, CDR1 is SEHNR and CDR2 is FQNEAQ (reference sequence). The V gene lost 6 bases and the J gene lost 0 bases, with 18 bases spanning the gap. CDR3 bases: TGTGCCAGCAGTCCTTCCCCCGGACACCTCTCCTACGAGCAGTACTTC. Translated: CASSPSPGHLSYEQYF.

This clone has a single count. V and J are TRBV2 and TRBJ2-6, with 9 bases matching TRBD1. There are 18 residues in the CDR3. In germline, CDR1 is SNHLY, CDR2 FYNNEI. Trimming cost V 3 bases and J 2 bases; bases outside gene matches: 8. In DNA, the CDR3 is TGTGCCAGCAGTGACCGGGACAGGGTAATTGCTGGGGCCAACGTCCTGACTTTC. Amino acids: CASSDRDRVIAGANVLTF.

The chain combines TRBV7-2 with TRBJ2-7; perhaps TRBD2 as D (8 bases). The germline V gene encodes CDR1 SGHTA and CDR2 FQGNSA. The CDR3 is made up of 16 amino acids. The V end lost 4 bases, the J end lost 5 bases, and 21 bases lay between the germline ends. The chain's CDR3 is CASSSGRGPTIDEQYF. DNA of the CDR3: TGTGCCAGCAGCTCCGGGAGGGGGCCTACGATAGACGAGCAGTACTTC.

The genes are TRBV29-1 and TRBJ2-4; 7 bases match TRBD1. V shed 7 bases and J 8 bases; nucleotides not matched to a gene: 8. CDR3 length equals 12 residues. The V gene's germline CDR1 is SQVTM and CDR2 ANQGSEA. This CDR3 is CSGGQYRDIQYF. The CDR3 DNA is TGCAGCGGGGGACAGTATCGAGACATTCAGTACTTC.

The chain carries TRBV5-6 and TRBJ2-6, with D perhaps matching TRBD1 (5 bases). From germline, CDR1 is SGHDT and CDR2 YYEEEE. The CDR3 is 16 residues long. V lost 0 bases and J 13 bases, leaving 20 bases between the germline ends. The CDR3 coding sequence is TGTGCCAGCAGCTTGGGGGGCCCAGGACCTTTCAGGGTCCTGACTTTC. Its translation is CASSLGGPGPFRVLTF.

CDR3 loop: CASSDPSRTSGRRSDTQYF. Here the CDR3 DNA reads TGTGCCAGCAGTGACCCCTCGAGGACTAGCGGGAGGAGGTCAGATACGCAGTATTTT. The V gene is TRBV6-4, the J gene TRBJ2-3; 14 nucleotides align to TRBD2. The V segment lost 2 bases and the J segment 4 bases; nucleotides outside the gene matches: 11. Germline CDR1 reads MRHNA; CDR2 reads SNTAGT. CDR3 size: 19 residues.

J is TRBJ1-2 and V is TRBV5-1, with TRBD1 identical over 7 bases. The germline gives CDR1 SGHRS, CDR2 YFSETQ. CDR3 length: 14 residues. V lost 4 bases, J lost 4 bases, and 7 bases stayed unmatched. The CDR3 bases are TGCGCCAGCAGCCCAGACGGGGACAGCTATGGCTACACCTTC. Amino acid sequence: CASSPDGDSYGYTF.

V gene TRBV2 combines with J gene TRBJ2-3; 10 bases align to TRBD2. CDR1 is SNHLY and CDR2 is FYNNEI in the germline V gene. The CDR3 loop spans 19 amino acids. V shed 7 bases, J shed 3 bases, and the junction held 19 bases outside the gene matches. The CDR3, as DNA: TGTGCCAGCATCCGGTGGGCTAGCGGGAGAGGAGATGGTACAGATACGCAGTATTTT. Translation gives CASIRWASGRGDGTDTQYF. The variable domain in full, with the rest retrieved from reference TRBV2 and TRBJ2-3, is EPEVTQTPSHQVTQMGQEVILRCVPISNHLYFYWYRQILGQKVEFLVSFYNNEISEKSEIFDDQFSVERPDGSNFTLKIRSTKLEDSAMYFCASIRWASGRGDGTDTQYFGPGTRLTVL.

The DNA for the CDR3 is TGTGCCAGCAGTGTTTCCGGGAGAGGTAATGAGCAGTTCTTC. Translated: CASSVSGRGNEQFF. The chain links TRBV6-1 to TRBJ2-1; a possible D gene is TRBD2 (6 bases). CDR1 and CDR2 from the germline V gene are MNHNS and SASEGT. Trimming shortened V by 4 bases and J by 7 bases, and 14 bases separated the two germline ends. This CDR3 contains 14 residues.

This chain links TRBV29-1 with TRBJ1-2, with unresolved D. From germline, CDR1 is SQVTM and CDR2 ANQGSEA. CDR3 length: 13 amino acids. Trimming left V 1 base short and J 2 bases short, with 8 bases between. Here the CDR3 reads CSVEGQPNYGYTF. The CDR3 DNA follows: TGCAGCGTTGAAGGGCAACCGAACTATGGCTACACCTTC. Drawing the rest from reference TRBV29-1 and TRBJ1-2, the complete variable domain is SAVISQKPSRDICQRGTSLTIQCQVDSQVTMMFWYRQQPGQSLTLIATANQGSEATYESGFVIDKFPISRPNLTFSTLTVSNMSPEDSSIYLCSVEGQPNYGYTFGSGTRLTVV.

The CDR3 nucleotides are TGCGCCAGCAGCTCTGCCGGGACTAGGACGTCCGCGGGCATTCAGTACTTC. It yields the protein CASSSAGTRTSAGIQYF. The V and J genes are TRBV5-1 and TRBJ2-4; 8 bases agree with TRBD2. J was trimmed by 9 bases and V by 3 bases; bases with no gene match: 17. CDR3 length: 17 amino acids. Germline CDR1 reads SGHRS; CDR2 reads YFSETQ.

This clone was seen a few times. The chain joins TRBV6-1 to TRBJ1-2; D is ambiguous. Germline assignment: CDR1 MNHNS and CDR2 SASEGT. CDR3 size: 15 residues. V was clipped by 3 bases and J by 8 bases, with 19 bases between them. The CDR3 sequence: CASSDWRERASGYTF. The DNA for the CDR3 is TGTGCCAGCAGTGACTGGAGGGAGAGGGCGAGCGGCTACACCTTC.

The chain combines TRBV19 with TRBJ1-2; D uncertain. The length of the CDR3 is 15 residues. From germline, CDR1 is LNHDA and CDR2 SQIVND (reference sequence). The V gene lost 5 bases and the J gene lost 2 bases, with 15 bases spanning the gap. The CDR3 coding sequence is TGTGCCAGTAGTCCGCCGGACGGGAGAAACTATGGCTACACCTTC. It encodes CASSPPDGRNYGYTF.

The chain joins TRBV7-8 to TRBJ2-1, with 13 bases identical to TRBD2. Germline CDR1 is SGHVS and CDR2 is FQNEAQ. The CDR3 spans 16 residues. The trim removed 1 base at V and 7 bases at J, leaving 4 bases unmatched. CDR3 DNA sequence: TGTGCCAGCAGCTTAGAACTAGCGGGAGGGCCAAATGAGCAGTTCTTC. This encodes CASSLELAGGPNEQFF.

The rearrangement joins TRBV7-6 to TRBJ2-1; 8 nucleotides agree with TRBD1. Germline assignment: CDR1 SGHVS and CDR2 FNYEAQ. V shed 0 bases and J 9 bases; nucleotides not matched to a gene: 10. The CDR3 covers 16 residues. The CDR3 loop is CASSLASGTGSFEQFF. The CDR3 DNA follows: TGTGCCAGCAGCTTAGCGTCTGGGACAGGAAGCTTTGAGCAGTTCTTC.